The rows below give T cell receptor beta chains drawn from one sample of a study of T cells after yellow fever vaccination. TCRdb fed the 5' RACE reads into MiXCR, producing one record per CDR3 protein. Of roughly 520,000 distinct CDR3 sequences listed, around a fifth were seen once; the top ten hold about 16%. This material consisted of PBMCs, taken approximately 22 days after the first yellow fever vaccination. The receptors derive from a man between 18 and 35 years old who received the YFV17D yellow fever vaccine. Both conserved end residues are part of each CDR3. D genes are given only for firm matches. The size entry is marked missing in some rows and otherwise reads once, few, many or a size class.

NA	TRBV27	TRBJ1-1	TRBD1	TGTGCCAGCAGTGCCCCGGGACAGGGGGCAAAGAACACTGAAGCTTTCTTT	CASSAPGQGAKNTEAFF
NA	TRBV5-4	TRBJ1-2	NA	TGTGCCAGCAGCTCCGACAAGTATGGCTACACCTTC	CASSSDKYGYTF
NA	TRBV7-8	TRBJ1-1	NA	TGTGCCAGCAGCCCTAGCGCCTCGGGCATGAACACTGAAGCTTTCTTT	CASSPSASGMNTEAFF
NA	TRBV7-9	TRBJ2-2	TRBD2	TGTGCCAGCAGCGAGACTAGCGGGGGCCCCAGGGCCGGGGAGCTGTTTTTT	CASSETSGGPRAGELFF
few	TRBV19	TRBJ1-1	NA	TGTGCCAGTAGTATAGATCGGGGCAGCGTGAACACTGAAGCTTTCTTT	CASSIDRGSVNTEAFF
few	TRBV5-4	TRBJ2-3	NA	TGTGCCAGCAGCTTGGAGCCCGAGGATTACCTTAGCACAGATACGCAGTATTTT	CASSLEPEDYLSTDTQYF
NA	TRBV20-1	TRBJ2-5	TRBD2	TGCAGTGCTAGAAAACTAGCGGAGACCCAGTACTTC	CSARKLAETQYF
NA	TRBV6-1	TRBJ1-2	NA	TGTGCCAGCAGTGAAGACGGGGTCTATGGCTACACCTTC	CASSEDGVYGYTF
NA	TRBV18	TRBJ1-2	NA	TGTGCCAGCTCACCACCCGGACCGAGCCTTAGCTATGGCTACACCTTC	CASSPPGPSLSYGYTF
few	TRBV10-3	TRBJ2-3	NA	TGTGCCATCAGCGAGCGCACAGATACGCAGTATTTT	CAISERTDTQYF
NA	TRBV18	TRBJ1-2	NA	TGTGCCAGCTCACCGATTTCCGGGGGACCTACTACTGCTAACTATGGCTACACCTTC	CASSPISGGPTTANYGYTF
many	TRBV6-5	TRBJ1-1	NA	TGTGCCAGCAGTCCGTTGGGGGGGCGAGGGAACACTGAAGCTTTCTTT	CASSPLGGRGNTEAFF
NA	TRBV5-1	TRBJ1-5	NA	TGCGCCAGCAGCTTGAGAGCGGAACAGCCCCAGCATTTT	CASSLRAEQPQHF
NA	TRBV6-2/TRBV6-3	TRBJ2-1	NA	TGTGCCAGCAGTCAGTTCTCCTACAATGAGCAGTTCTTC	CASSQFSYNEQFF
NA	TRBV7-2	TRBJ2-3	NA	TGTGCCAGCAGCTTACTAGCTTCCCCAGATACGCAGTATTTT	CASSLLASPDTQYF
few	TRBV5-1	TRBJ2-5	NA	TGCGCCAGCAGCTCCGGGGGTGTCGCTATAGCGAGGGAGACCCAGTACTTC	CASSSGGVAIARETQYF
few	TRBV7-9	TRBJ2-7	NA	TGTGCCAGCAGCTCCCCAGGGGCGCAGAACTACGAGCAGTACTTC	CASSSPGAQNYEQYF
NA	TRBV27	TRBJ1-2	NA	TGTGCCAGCAACCTAGGGGGTGGGGGGGTGGATGGCTACACCTTC	CASNLGGGGVDGYTF
NA	TRBV18	TRBJ1-5	NA	TGTGCCAGCTCACCCGACCCAACCTTTCAGCCCCAGCATTTT	CASSPDPTFQPQHF
few	TRBV15	TRBJ2-2	NA	TGTGCCACCAGCAGGTACCTTAGCGGAAACACCGGGGAGCTGTTTTTT	CATSRYLSGNTGELFF
NA	TRBV12-3/TRBV12-4	TRBJ1-4	TRBD1	TGTGCCAGCAGTTTTGGGTGGCAGGGGGCGGCGAAACTGTTTTTT	CASSFGWQGAAKLFF
few	TRBV7-2	TRBJ1-2	NA	TGTGCCAGCAGCTTACCGGGGCTAGATGGCTACACCTTC	CASSLPGLDGYTF
few	TRBV5-1	TRBJ2-1	TRBD2	TGCGCCAGCAGCAACCGGGGGGGGTCCTACAATGAGCAGTTCTTC	CASSNRGGSYNEQFF
NA	TRBV4-1	TRBJ1-5	NA	TGCGCCAGCAGCCATCTCTCAGGGGATCAGCCCCAGCATTTT	CASSHLSGDQPQHF
NA	TRBV5-6	TRBJ1-1	NA	TGTGCCAGCAGCTTGTGGGGCTTTCAGGGGCACACTGAAGCTTTCTTT	CASSLWGFQGHTEAFF
few	TRBV20-1	TRBJ1-2	TRBD1	TGCAGGAGACAGGGCTATGGCTACACCTTC	CRRQGYGYTF